This T cell receptor (beta chain) was captured by sequencing in a study of CD8 T cells in ankylosing spondylitis. Study outcomes and limitations: Peripheral blood samples showed relatively rare disease-linked clones, and these clones were CD8+. In reactive arthritis synovial fluid and blood, some motif variants had been reported before. Reportedly, significant enrichment of disease-linked clones occurred in matched ankylosing spondylitis synovial fluid. Blood from ankylosing spondylitis patients appeared to carry a characteristic roughly 8-variant TCR beta motif.

In germline, CDR1 is SNHLY, CDR2 FYNNEI. The CDR3 contains 15 residues. V gave up 6 bases and J gave up 3 bases, with 14 bases separating them. This clonotype turned up a few times. As yet, its antigen is unknown. Using quantitative 5'-RACE with molecular barcodes, the authors made TCR beta libraries. TCRdb passed the 5' RACE reads through MiXCR, listing each CDR3 protein once. The repertoire includes approximately 440,000 distinct CDR3 sequences, roughly 15% of them detected once, and just over 1% sits in the top ten. The rearrangement joins TRBV2 to TRBJ2-2; D may be TRBD1 or TRBD2 (5 bases each). This clonotype was obtained from a male donor with ankylosing spondylitis. The specimen was blood, either unsorted or a sorted T cell fraction (not recorded which). In nucleotides, the CDR3 is TGTGCCAGCAGGGGGGTTAATCTTTACACCGGGGAGCTGTTTTTT. Its protein is CASRGVNLYTGELFF.